This record looks at one T cell receptor (beta chain) sequence and its context. Its antigen is currently unknown. The record originates from a study of T cell responses to AZD1222 COVID-19 vaccine. Findings and caveats of the study: The donor group comprised mostly white British people and more females; the analysis possibly underestimated clonal diversity. Dominant CD4 TCR responses targeted spike regions 160-218 and 743-854. Baseline serology detected seropositivity in only 5 or 6 AZD1222 recipients. Sampling that yielded the repertoires occurred only after the peak T cell response.

Libraries were prepared by immunoSEQ multiplex PCR; TCRdb keeps only in-frame clonotypes and omits some of them. The data contain approximately 64,000 clones, 84% of them singletons. The clonotype originates from an adult in good health. The input for sequencing was peripheral blood, taken on day 0 of AZD1222 vaccination.

The CDR3 bases are TGCGCCAGCAGCTGGGGGCCAGCCTCATCCTACGAGCAGTACTTC. This codes for CASSWGPASSYEQYF. The chain joins TRBV5-1 to TRBJ2-7; possibly TRBD1 for D (6 bases). The V end was cut by 3 bases, the J end by 1 base, with 14 bases between. The CDR3 length is 15 residues. The germline gives CDR1 SGHRS, CDR2 YFSETQ.